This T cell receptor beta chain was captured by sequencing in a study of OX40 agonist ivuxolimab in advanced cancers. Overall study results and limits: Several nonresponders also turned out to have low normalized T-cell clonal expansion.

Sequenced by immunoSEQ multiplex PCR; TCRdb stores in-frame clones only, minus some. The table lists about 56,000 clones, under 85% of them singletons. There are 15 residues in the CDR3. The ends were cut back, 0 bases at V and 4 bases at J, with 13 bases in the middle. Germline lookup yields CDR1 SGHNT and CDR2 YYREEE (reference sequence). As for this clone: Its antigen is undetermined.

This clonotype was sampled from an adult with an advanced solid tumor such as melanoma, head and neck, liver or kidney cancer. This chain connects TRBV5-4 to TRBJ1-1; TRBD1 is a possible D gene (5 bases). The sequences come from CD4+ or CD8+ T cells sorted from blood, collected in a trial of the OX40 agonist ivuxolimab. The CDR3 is CASSLGTTGGTEAFF. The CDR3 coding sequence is TGTGCCAGCAGCTTGGGAACTACGGGGGGCACTGAAGCTTTCTTT.